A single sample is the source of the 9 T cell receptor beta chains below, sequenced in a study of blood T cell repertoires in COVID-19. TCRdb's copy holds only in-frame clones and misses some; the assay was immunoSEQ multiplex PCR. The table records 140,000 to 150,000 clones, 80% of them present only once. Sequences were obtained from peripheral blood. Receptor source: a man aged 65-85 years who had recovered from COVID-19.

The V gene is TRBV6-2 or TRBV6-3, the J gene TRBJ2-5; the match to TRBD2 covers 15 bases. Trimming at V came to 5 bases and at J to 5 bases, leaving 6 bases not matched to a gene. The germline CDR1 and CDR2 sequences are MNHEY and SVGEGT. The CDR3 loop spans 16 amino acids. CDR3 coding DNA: TGTGCCAGCAGTGACAGGACTAGCGGGAGGGCCGAGACCCAGTACTTC. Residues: CASSDRTSGRAETQYF.

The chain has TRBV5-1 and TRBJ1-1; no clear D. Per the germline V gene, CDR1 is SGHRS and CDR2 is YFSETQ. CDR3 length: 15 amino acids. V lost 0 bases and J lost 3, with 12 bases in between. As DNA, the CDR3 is TGCGCCAGCAGCTTGGACGGGGTTCGGGACACTGAAGCTTTCTTT. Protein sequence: CASSLDGVRDTEAFF.

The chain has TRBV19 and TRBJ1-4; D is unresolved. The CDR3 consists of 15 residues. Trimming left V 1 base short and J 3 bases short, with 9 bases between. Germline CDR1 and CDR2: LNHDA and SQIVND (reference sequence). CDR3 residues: CASSIGRKSNEKLFF. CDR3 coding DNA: TGTGCCAGTAGTATAGGGAGAAAGTCTAATGAAAAACTGTTTTTT.

The CDR3 sequence is CASKRGLGENIQYF. The CDR3 DNA sequence: TGTGCCAGTAAGCGGGGACTAGGGGAAAACATTCAGTACTTC. The chain is built from TRBV19 and TRBJ2-4; 8 bases match TRBD2. The germline CDR1 and CDR2 sequences are LNHDA and SQIVND (reference sequence). The CDR3 has 14 amino acids. The V segment lost 7 bases and the J segment 5 bases; nucleotides outside the gene matches: 7.

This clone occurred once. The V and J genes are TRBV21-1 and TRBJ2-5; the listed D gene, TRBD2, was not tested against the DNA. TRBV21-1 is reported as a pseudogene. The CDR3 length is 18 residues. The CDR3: CASSRGYAGPWYQETQYF. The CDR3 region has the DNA TGTGCCAGCAGCCGGGGTTATGCGGGACCTTGGTACCAAGAGACCCAGTACTTC.

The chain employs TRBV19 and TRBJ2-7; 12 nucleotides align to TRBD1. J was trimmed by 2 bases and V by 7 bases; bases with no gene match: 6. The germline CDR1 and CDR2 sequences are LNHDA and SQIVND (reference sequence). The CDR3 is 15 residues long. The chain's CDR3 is CASTPGQGATYEQYF. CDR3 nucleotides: TGTGCCAGTACCCCGGGACAGGGGGCCACCTACGAGCAGTACTTC.

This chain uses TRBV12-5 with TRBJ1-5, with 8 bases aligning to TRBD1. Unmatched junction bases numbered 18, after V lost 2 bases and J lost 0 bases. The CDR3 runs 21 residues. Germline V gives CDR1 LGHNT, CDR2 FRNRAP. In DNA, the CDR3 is TGTGCTAGTGGTTTGAACGACTTCCCGGGACAGGAGCTGTATAGCAATCAGCCCCAGCATTTT. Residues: CASGLNDFPGQELYSNQPQHF.

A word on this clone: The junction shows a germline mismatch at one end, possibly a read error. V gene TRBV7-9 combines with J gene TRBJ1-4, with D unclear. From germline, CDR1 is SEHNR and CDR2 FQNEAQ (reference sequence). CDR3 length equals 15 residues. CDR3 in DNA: TGTGCCAGCAGCTTAGCGGTTTCGAGAAATGAAGAACTGTTTTTT. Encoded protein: CASSLAVSRNEELFF.

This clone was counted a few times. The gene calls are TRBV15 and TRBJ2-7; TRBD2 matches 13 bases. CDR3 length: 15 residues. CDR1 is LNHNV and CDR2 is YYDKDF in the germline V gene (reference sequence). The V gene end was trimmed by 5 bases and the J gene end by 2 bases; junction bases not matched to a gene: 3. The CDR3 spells CATSLGLAGTYEQYF. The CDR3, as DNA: TGTGCCACCAGCCTGGGACTAGCGGGAACCTACGAGCAGTACTTC.